This T cell receptor (beta chain) comes out of a study of blood T cell repertoires in COVID-19. The CDR3 has 14 amino acids. Per the germline V gene, CDR1 is MNHEY and CDR2 is SVGAGI. J was trimmed by 8 bases and V by 5 bases; bases with no gene match: 9. The protocol was immunoSEQ multiplex PCR, while the TCRdb copy is restricted to in-frame clones and leaves out a portion. Of around 120,000 clones in the sample, more than 65% are singletons; the top ten hold just under 25%. The receptor comes from a human donor in a cohort sampled during active COVID-19. The sequenced sample was peripheral blood. The genes are TRBV6-5 and TRBJ1-2; TRBD1 matches 9 bases. CDR3 region: CASSTPGQGKGYTF. The CDR3 bases are TGTGCCAGCAGTACACCGGGACAGGGAAAAGGCTACACCTTC.